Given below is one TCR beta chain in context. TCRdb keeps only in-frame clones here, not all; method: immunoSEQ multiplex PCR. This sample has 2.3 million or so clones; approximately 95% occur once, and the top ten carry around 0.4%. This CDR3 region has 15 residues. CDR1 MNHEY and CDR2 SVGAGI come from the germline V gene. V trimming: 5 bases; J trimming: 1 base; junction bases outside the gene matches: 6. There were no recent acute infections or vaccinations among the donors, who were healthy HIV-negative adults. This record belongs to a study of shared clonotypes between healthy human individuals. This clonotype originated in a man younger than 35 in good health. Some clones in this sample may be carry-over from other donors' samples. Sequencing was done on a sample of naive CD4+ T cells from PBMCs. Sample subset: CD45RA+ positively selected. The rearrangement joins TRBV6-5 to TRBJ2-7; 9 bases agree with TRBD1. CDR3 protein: CASSPRTGDSYEQYF. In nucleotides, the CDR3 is TGTGCCAGCAGTCCACGGACAGGGGATTCCTACGAGCAGTACTTC.